One sample yielded the 20 T cell receptor beta chains listed below, sequenced in a study of cytomegalovirus exposure and HLA in healthy donors. In the PCR, 60 Vbeta and 13 Jbeta primers were used. Assay: immunoSEQ multiplex PCR; the TCRdb copy retains only in-frame clones and omits some. The sample has some 200,000 clones, 75% to 90% seen once. The specimen was PBMCs. These receptors came from a man aged 35 to 55 in good health and CMV-seropositive.

The chain couples TRBV11-2 to TRBJ2-5; the match to TRBD2 covers 12 bases. With 5 bases clipped from V and 3 bases from J, the junction kept 10 bases outside the gene matches. This CDR3 contains 17 residues. Germline lookup yields CDR1 SGHAT and CDR2 FQNNGV. The CDR3 spells CASSPGLAGAPEETQYF. The CDR3, as DNA: TGTGCCAGCAGCCCGGGACTAGCGGGTGCACCGGAAGAGACCCAGTACTTC.

This chain connects TRBV7-2 to TRBJ2-7; TRBD1 matches at 8 bases. The CDR3 is made up of 15 amino acids. V lost 7 bases, J lost 2 bases, and 10 bases stayed unmatched. The germline V gene encodes CDR1 SGHTA and CDR2 FQGNSA. The chain's CDR3 is CASTPRAGGPYEQYF. In nucleotides, the CDR3 is TGTGCCAGCACCCCAAGGGCAGGGGGCCCCTACGAGCAGTACTTC.

The V and J genes are TRBV5-6 and TRBJ2-1; 7 bases fit TRBD2. The CDR3 consists of 16 residues. V was pared by 1 base and J by 0 bases, with 4 bases of the junction left unmatched. The germline V gene has CDR1 SGHDT and CDR2 YYEEEE. As DNA, the CDR3 is TGTGCCAGCAGCTTGAGCGGGATCAGCTCCTACAATGAGCAGTTCTTC. This encodes CASSLSGISSYNEQFF.

This sequence joins TRBV6-5 and TRBJ1-3, with D possibly TRBD1 on 5 matching bases. The CDR3 totals 13 residues. V was pared by 7 bases and J by 2 bases, with 9 bases between. Germline V gene lookup returns CDR1 MNHEY and CDR2 SVGAGI. The CDR3 reads CASKQDPGNTIYF. The CDR3 DNA reads TGTGCCAGCAAACAGGACCCTGGAAACACCATATATTTT.

This clone has just one count. DNA of the CDR3: TGTGCCAGCAGTTTCTACAGGGGACGGGTAACCAGGAGTTCCTACAATGAGCAGTTCTTC. Protein product: CASSFYRGRVTRSSYNEQFF. The V call is TRBV28, the J call TRBJ2-1; 7 bases line up with TRBD1. Trimming cost V 3 bases and J 1 base; bases outside gene matches: 18. The germline CDR1 and CDR2 sequences are MDHEN and SYDVKM. The CDR3 has 20 residues.

This clone was seen a handful of times. The rearrangement joins TRBV6-6 to TRBJ1-1; 7 bases fit TRBD1. Germline values: CDR1 MNHNY, CDR2 SVGAGI (reference sequence). After removal of 0 bases from V and 6 bases from J, the junction contained 1 base not matched to a gene. The CDR3 is made up of 13 amino acids. The CDR3 nucleotides are TGTGCCAGCAGTTACTCGACAGGGCCTGAAGCTTTCTTT. It codes for CASSYSTGPEAFF.

Only one count was recorded for this clone. An end of the junction does not agree with germline; a read error may underlie this. The CDR3 sequence is CASSLEDAHDREVRTEAFF. DNA for the CDR3: TGTGCTAGCAGCTTAGAGGACGCCCACGACAGGGAGGTCCGCACTGAAGCTTTCTTT. The rearrangement joins TRBV7-7 to TRBJ1-1; 7 positions agree with TRBD1. The CDR3 runs to 19 residues. Germline assignment: CDR1 SSHAT and CDR2 FNYEAQ (reference sequence).

As concerns this clone: Within the sample, other DNA sequences also encode this same CDR3. The chain carries TRBV7-8 and TRBJ2-7, with D tentatively TRBD2 (7 bases). V was trimmed by 0 bases and J by 2 bases, leaving 8 bases between them. Germline V gene sequence: CDR1 SGHVS, CDR2 FQNEAQ. The CDR3 spans 14 residues. The CDR3 region has the DNA TGTGCCAGCAGCTTAGCGGGGGGGCCCTACGAGCAGTACTTC. Encoded protein: CASSLAGGPYEQYF.

The chain is built from TRBV5-1 and TRBJ2-1, with TRBD1 matching over 9 bases. Germline V gene sequence: CDR1 SGHRS, CDR2 YFSETQ. The CDR3 is made up of 17 amino acids. The ends lost 2 bases at V and 2 bases at J; junction bases unmatched: 8. This CDR3 is CASSFLNRDRAYNEQFF. The CDR3, as DNA: TGCGCCAGCAGCTTTCTTAACCGGGACAGGGCCTACAATGAGCAGTTCTTC.

This clone has only one observation. The V gene is TRBV13, the J gene TRBJ1-6, with a tentative D call TRBD1 (5 bases). The CDR3 runs to 14 residues. Germline V CDR1 and CDR2: PRHDT, FYEKMQ (reference sequence). Between the trimmed V and J ends, which lost 6 bases and 7 bases, there was a span of 13 bases. CDR3 DNA sequence: TGTGCCAGCAGGTTGGGGACTGGGAATTCACCCCTCCACTTT. The encoded protein is CASRLGTGNSPLHF.

The chain combines TRBV5-1 with TRBJ2-5; D is possibly TRBD2 (6 bases). Per germline, CDR1 SGHRS and CDR2 YFSETQ. The CDR3 sequence is 16 residues long. V gave up 1 base and J gave up 1 base, with 14 bases separating them. The CDR3 loop is CASSLRSGGSQETQYF. The DNA for the CDR3 is TGCGCCAGCAGCTTGCGAAGTGGGGGGTCCCAAGAGACCCAGTACTTC. The whole variable domain, remainder taken from reference TRBV5-1 and TRBJ2-5, is KAGVTQTPRYLIKTRGQQVTLSCSPISGHRSVSWYQQTPGQGLQFLFEYFSETQRNKGNFPGRFSGRQFSNSRSEMNVSTLELGDSALYLCASSLRSGGSQETQYFGPGTRLLVL.

CDR3 sequence reads: CASVGAEAFF. CDR3 in DNA: TGTGCCAGCGTCGGGGCTGAAGCTTTCTTT. The chain carries TRBV5-5 and TRBJ1-1; no clear D. The V and J ends lost 7 bases and 6 bases respectively, with 7 bases between them. CDR1 is SGHKS, CDR2 YYEKEE, per germline (reference sequence). This CDR3 region has 10 residues. The full variable domain, with the rest looked up from reference TRBV5-5 and TRBJ1-1, is DAGVTQSPTHLIKTRGQQVTLRCSPISGHKSVSWYQQVLGQGPQFIFQYYEKEERGRGNFPDRFSARQFPNYSSELNVNALLLGDSALYLCASVGAEAFFGQGTRLTVV.

The chain carries TRBV28 and TRBJ2-2, with 8 bases that match TRBD2. Trimming took 3 bases from V and 5 from J; bases not matched to a gene: 8. This CDR3 spans 16 amino acids. The germline V gene encodes CDR1 MDHEN and CDR2 SYDVKM. The DNA of the CDR3 is TGTGCCAGCAGTTTTCTTGGGACTAGGAGAACCGGGGAGCTGTTTTTT. As protein: CASSFLGTRRTGELFF.

The chain couples TRBV5-4 to TRBJ2-3; TRBD1 is a possible D gene (5 bases). This CDR3 has 15 amino acids. Trimming took off 0 bases at V and 0 bases at J, with 8 bases between the two ends. Per germline, CDR1 SGHNT and CDR2 YYREEE (reference sequence). CDR3 in DNA: TGTGCCAGCAGCTTGGACAGGAGTAGCACAGATACGCAGTATTTT. Translated: CASSLDRSSTDTQYF. Combining the CDR3 with reference TRBV5-4 and TRBJ2-3 gives the whole variable domain ETGVTQSPTHLIKTRGQQVTLRCSSQSGHNTVSWYQQALGQGPQFIFQYYREEENGRGNFPPRFSGLQFPNYSSELNVNALELDDSALYLCASSLDRSSTDTQYFGPGTRLTVL.

CDR3 amino acids: CAWSQGDNSYEQYF. The DNA for the CDR3 is TGTGCCTGGTCACAGGGTGATAACTCCTACGAGCAGTACTTC. The rearrangement links TRBV30 to TRBJ2-7, with D possibly matching TRBD1 (6 bases). Germline V gene lookup returns CDR1 GTSNPN and CDR2 SVGIG (reference sequence). Between the trimmed V and J ends, which lost 5 bases and 0 bases, there was a span of 14 bases. This CDR3 region has 14 residues.

This clone appeared once. V is TRBV19 and J is TRBJ2-2, with a possible D match to TRBD2 (5 bases). The CDR3 extends over 15 amino acids. Germline CDR1 reads LNHDA; CDR2 reads SQIVND (reference sequence). V was cut by 7 bases and J by 5 bases, with 17 bases left in between. The CDR3 here is CASTLLSGSTGELFF. The DNA for the CDR3 is TGTGCCAGTACCCTCCTCTCGGGGTCAACCGGGGAGCTGTTTTTT.

CDR3 loop: CAISEGGGDTGELFF. The DNA for the CDR3 is TGTGCCATCAGTGAGGGCGGGGGGGACACCGGGGAGCTGTTTTTT. The chain recombines TRBV10-3 with TRBJ2-2; 9 bases match TRBD2. CDR3 length equals 15 residues. V lost 2 bases to trimming and J lost 3 bases; unmatched junction nucleotides: 1. Germline CDR1 reads ENHRY; CDR2 reads SYGVKD.

The V call is TRBV30, the J call TRBJ1-3; D remains ambiguous. The CDR3 spans 13 residues. V was shortened by 2 bases and J by 2 bases, with 7 bases between the two germline ends. CDR1 and CDR2 from the germline V gene are GTSNPN and SVGIG (reference sequence). The CDR3 coding sequence is TGTGCCTGGAGTAGCGGGGCTGGAAACACCATATATTTT. Its protein product is CAWSSGAGNTIYF.

The chain has TRBV7-9 and TRBJ2-5; TRBD1 matches at 9 bases. Germline V CDR1 and CDR2: SEHNR, FQNEAQ (reference sequence). V was clipped by 5 bases and J by 4 bases; unmatched bases: 5. This CDR3 region has 14 residues. The chain's CDR3 is CASSQTGGGETQYF. The DNA for the CDR3 is TGTGCCAGCAGCCAAACAGGGGGCGGAGAGACCCAGTACTTC.

This clone has a single count. V gene TRBV7-2 combines with J gene TRBJ2-7; TRBD1 aligns across 12 bases. Germline trimming cut 4 bases from V and 7 bases from J; bases unmatched to any gene: 17. CDR1 and CDR2 from the germline V gene are SGHTA and FQGNSA. CDR3 length: 18 residues. The CDR3 loop reads CASSYDGAPGTGGFEQYF. The CDR3 coding sequence is TGTGCCAGCAGCTATGATGGTGCCCCCGGGACAGGGGGCTTTGAGCAGTACTTC.